These 20 T cell receptor beta chains were sequenced from one sample in a study of technical replicates of blood from a few donors. Sequencing was performed with immunoSEQ multiplex PCR; in TCRdb, only in-frame clones are kept and a portion is missing. The sample contains approximately 70,000 clones, around nine tenths of which appear only once. Sequencing was done on a sample of T cells isolated from PBMCs. Receptors were obtained from a human donor in good health.

The J gene is TRBJ1-2, the V gene TRBV25-1; D is possibly TRBD1 (5 bases). CDR3 length equals 13 residues. The germline V gene has CDR1 MGHDK and CDR2 SYGVNS. Between the trimmed V and J ends, which lost 1 base and 11 bases, there was a span of 14 bases. CDR3 protein: CASSEWGRPSYTF. As DNA, the CDR3 is TGTGCCAGCAGTGAATGGGGCAGGCCTAGTTACACCTTC.

The chain links TRBV6-5 to TRBJ2-7; 9 bases map to TRBD1. CDR1 MNHEY and CDR2 SVGAGI come from the germline V gene. The CDR3 covers 15 residues. Trimming cost V 2 bases and J 8 bases; bases outside gene matches: 10. The DNA for the CDR3 is TGTGCCAGCAGTTACGGGTCGGGACAGGGAATTCAGCAGTACTTC. Translation gives CASSYGSGQGIQQYF.

This clone was observed a single time. The rearrangement links TRBV9 to TRBJ2-2, with a weak D call TRBD2 (5 bases). The CDR3 length is 15 residues. Germline values: CDR1 SGDLS, CDR2 YYNGEE. V lost 1 base, J lost 5 bases, and 12 bases lay in between. The CDR3 spells CASSVYSRETGELFF. The CDR3 DNA sequence: TGTGCCAGCAGCGTATATTCGAGGGAAACCGGGGAGCTGTTTTTT.

This clone is a singleton in its sample. The chain has TRBV9 and TRBJ2-1; tentative D call: TRBD1 (6 bases). V gave up 1 base and J gave up 8 bases, with 13 bases separating them. CDR3 length: 14 amino acids. Germline lookup yields CDR1 SGDLS and CDR2 YYNGEE. The CDR3 sequence is CASSVNFPGDEQFF. Written as DNA, the CDR3 is TGTGCCAGCAGCGTAAACTTCCCAGGGGATGAGCAGTTCTTC.

This clone was seen a handful of times. This chain links TRBV30 with TRBJ1-1; D remains unclear. The CDR3 is made up of 15 amino acids. The V end was cut by 4 bases, the J end by 0 bases, with 15 bases between. The germline V gene encodes CDR1 GTSNPN and CDR2 SVGIG (reference sequence). DNA of the CDR3: TGTGCCTGGAATGCTGCAGTGGCGGTGAACACTGAAGCTTTCTTT. Translating gives CAWNAAVAVNTEAFF.

This chain links TRBV6-5 with TRBJ1-5, with D perhaps TRBD1 (6 bases). CDR3 size: 14 residues. Germline-derived CDR1 and CDR2 are MNHEY and SVGAGI. Trimming left V 2 bases short and J 3 bases short, with 8 bases between. The CDR3 DNA follows: TGTGCCAGCAGTTACGGGGGCAACAATCAGCCCCAGCATTTT. Its protein is CASSYGGNNQPQHF.

The rearrangement links TRBV4-1 to TRBJ2-7; D is unclear. The germline V and J ends were trimmed by 0 bases and 1 base, with 4 bases remaining between them. The CDR3 contains 13 residues. Looked up from germline, CDR1 is MGHRA and CDR2 is YSYEKL. The CDR3 DNA follows: TGCGCCAGCAGCCAAGAGACATCCTACGAGCAGTACTTC. Its protein product is CASSQETSYEQYF.

The chain joins TRBV6-5 to TRBJ1-2; D is ambiguous. CDR3 length: 13 residues. V was trimmed by 4 bases and J by 5 bases, leaving 11 bases between them. Germline CDR1 and CDR2: MNHEY and SVGAGI. CDR3 DNA sequence: TGTGCCAGCAGTTCCCCAACACAATATGGCTACACCTTC. Its protein is CASSSPTQYGYTF.

V usage is TRBV11-2 and J usage is TRBJ2-7, with 7 bases matching TRBD2. This CDR3 contains 17 residues. The trim removed 0 bases at V and 1 base at J, leaving 9 bases unmatched. From germline, CDR1 is SGHAT and CDR2 FQNNGV. CDR3 amino acids: CASSLDLRGGGSYEQYF. CDR3 bases: TGTGCCAGCAGCTTAGACTTACGTGGGGGGGGTTCCTACGAGCAGTACTTC.

The chain is built from TRBV28 and TRBJ2-3, with D unclear. The germline CDR1 and CDR2 sequences are MDHEN and SYDVKM. The CDR3 is 14 residues long. V was pared by 3 bases and J by 3 bases, with 10 bases between. CDR3 DNA: TGTGCCAGCAGTTTGCCGGGTTTAACAGATACGCAGTATTTT. Translating gives CASSLPGLTDTQYF.

V usage is TRBV9 and J usage is TRBJ2-5; TRBD2 is a possible D gene (5 bases). Germline loops: CDR1 SGDLS, CDR2 YYNGEE. This CDR3 contains 14 residues. V lost 0 bases to trimming and J lost 5 bases, with 11 bases between them. Here the CDR3 reads CASSVDLASETQYF. CDR3 nucleotides: TGTGCCAGCAGCGTAGACCTAGCTTCGGAGACCCAGTACTTC.

This chain connects TRBV30 to TRBJ2-2, with a weak D call TRBD1 (5 bases). CDR3 length equals 11 residues. Per the germline V gene, CDR1 is GTSNPN and CDR2 is SVGIG (reference sequence). Trimming removed 4 bases from V and 8 bases from J, with 8 bases in between. The CDR3 spells CAWTYRGELFF. The CDR3 bases are TGTGCCTGGACCTACAGGGGGGAGCTGTTTTTT. The entire variable domain, with the rest obtained from reference TRBV30 and TRBJ2-2, is as follows: SQTIHQWPATLVQPVGSPLSLECTVEGTSNPNLYWYRQAAGRGLQLLFYSVGIGQISSEVPQNLSASRPQDRQFILSSKKLLLSDSGFYLCAWTYRGELFFGEGSRLTVL.

V and J are TRBV2 and TRBJ1-5; 9 bases match TRBD1. The CDR3 is made up of 13 amino acids. From germline, CDR1 is SNHLY and CDR2 FYNNEI. The trim removed 8 bases at V and 4 bases at J, leaving 3 bases unmatched. The CDR3 spells CASHGTGNQPQHF. CDR3 sequence (DNA): TGTGCCAGCCACGGGACAGGGAATCAGCCCCAGCATTTT.

The chain is built from TRBV5-1 and TRBJ1-4, with TRBD1 as a possible D gene (5 bases). The length of the CDR3 is 14 residues. Trimming stripped 9 bases from V and 4 bases from J, with 16 bases between. CDR1 SGHRS and CDR2 YFSETQ come from the germline V gene. The CDR3 sequence is CATSTTADNEKLFF. DNA for the CDR3: TGCGCCACCTCAACGACAGCCGATAATGAAAAACTGTTTTTT.

This chain connects TRBV10-3 to TRBJ2-7; 12 nucleotides line up with TRBD2. CDR3 length equals 16 residues. The V segment lost 3 bases and the J segment 6 bases; nucleotides outside the gene matches: 9. CDR1 and CDR2 from the germline V gene are ENHRY and SYGVKD. DNA of the CDR3: TGTGCCATCAGTGATTTTCTAGCGGGAGGGCCCCCCGAGCAGTACTTC. Its translation is CAISDFLAGGPPEQYF.

The rearrangement uses TRBV7-9 and TRBJ2-7; weak D call: TRBD2 (6 bases). V lost 2 bases to trimming and J lost 5 bases, with 22 bases between them. This CDR3 has 17 residues. Germline CDR1 reads SEHNR; CDR2 reads FQNEAQ (reference sequence). CDR3 protein: CASSLSSLDRGSDEQYF. The CDR3 DNA reads TGTGCCAGCAGCTTATCGAGCTTGGACCGGGGGTCGGACGAGCAGTACTTC. Full variable domain (remainder filled in from reference TRBV7-9 and TRBJ2-7): DTGVSQNPRHKITKRGQNVTFRCDPISEHNRLYWYRQTLGQGPEFLTYFQNEAQLEKSRLLSDRFSAERPKGSFSTLEIQRTEQGDSAMYLCASSLSSLDRGSDEQYFGPGTRLTVT.

This clone was counted a few times. This chain uses TRBV18 with TRBJ1-1, with D perhaps TRBD1 (6 bases). V was shortened by 2 bases and J by 2 bases, with 9 bases between the two germline ends. Germline V CDR1 and CDR2: KGHSH, LQKENI. This CDR3 comprises 14 residues. CDR3 amino acids: CASSPMDSNTEAFF. The CDR3 bases are TGTGCCAGCTCACCAATGGACAGTAACACTGAAGCTTTCTTT.

V is TRBV28 and J is TRBJ1-1, with D unresolved. The CDR3 contains 12 residues. Trimming took 2 bases from V and 7 from J, leaving 8 bases between them. Germline V gene lookup returns CDR1 MDHEN and CDR2 SYDVKM. In DNA, the CDR3 is TGTGCCAGCAGTTTAGCGAGGTATGAAGCTTTCTTT. Protein product: CASSLARYEAFF.

J is TRBJ2-7 and V is TRBV27; perhaps TRBD2 as D (6 bases). In germline, CDR1 is MNHEY, CDR2 SMNVEV (reference sequence). V shed 2 bases and J shed 6 bases, with 20 bases lying between them. This CDR3 is 16 amino acids long. The CDR3 coding sequence is TGTGCCAGCAGTTTAATGAGTGGCGGGACCTGGCGCGAGCAGTACTTC. Its translation is CASSLMSGGTWREQYF.

This clone occurred once. This sequence joins TRBV28 and TRBJ2-7; a possible D gene is TRBD2 (7 bases). Trimming stripped 6 bases from V and 7 bases from J, with 22 bases between. The CDR3 extends over 15 amino acids. Per the germline V gene, CDR1 is MDHEN and CDR2 is SYDVKM. CDR3 region: CASSSLGGGVGEQYF. The CDR3 bases are TGTGCCAGCAGCTCCCTGGGAGGGGGAGTTGGGGAGCAGTACTTC.